Here is one T cell receptor beta chain with its context. Antigen: not known. An end of the junction differs from the germline gene, which may be a read error. Germline CDR1 is LGHNA and CDR2 is YNFKEQ. CDR3 length equals 13 residues. This entry comes from a study of tumor-infiltrating lymphocytes in primary liver carcinoma. Looking at the study overall: Productive TCRbeta read counts per sample ran from roughly 3.7 to 6.8 million and were similar across tissue types.

Whole-study findings and limits: Tumor region pairs shared more overlap than did tumor-adjacent and tumor-blood pairs. Tumors and blood were compared for top-250-clone fraction, and tumors had the significantly higher value (p = 0.039).

Unsorted bulk tissue (roughly 19-31 mg) underwent RNA and DNA co-extraction. Each tumor was sampled at four poles and its centre. With roughly 540 ng total RNA as template and a constant-region primer, TCR beta cDNA was made. TCR beta libraries came from three nested multiplex PCR rounds using slightly modified ARM-PCR. Running around 9 cycles apiece, the first two PCR rounds relied on TRBV1-TRBV30 forward primers together with a C-beta reverse primer. MiXCR, applied by TCRdb to the multiplex PCR reads, yields one record per CDR3 protein. The table shows 60,000 or so distinct CDR3 sequences, with approximately 70% occurring only once.

The rearrangement links TRBV4-2 to TRBJ2-5; D call uncertain. Sequenced material: liver tumor tissue from sampling region 2. Subset specified: tumor region T2, inferior pole. The receptor's source is a man aged 35 to 55 with primary liver carcinoma and hepatitis B virus infection. The CDR3 protein is CVSSQVIQETQYF. CDR3 nucleotides: TGTGTCAGCAGCCAAGTCATTCAAGAGACCCAGTACTTC.